Listed here is a single T cell receptor beta chain. This specimen belongs to a study of blood T cells in healthy people across ages. A sample-barcoded 5' primer and a J-beta primer mix were used in a second PCR of roughly 6 to 11 cycles. TCRdb processed the 5' RACE reads anew with MiXCR; each CDR3 protein has one entry. The table has 750,000 to 1,000,000 distinct CDR3 sequences, under 35% seen once; the top ten hold about 9.4%. Germline-derived CDR1 and CDR2 are MDHEN and SYDVKM. Between the trimmed V and J ends, which lost 6 bases and 10 bases, there was a span of 22 bases. This CDR3 is 15 amino acids long. In addition, the sample was reused for a study of T cells of mothers and their children.

The rearrangement links TRBV28 to TRBJ2-1, with D perhaps TRBD2 (6 bases). Sequenced material: blood. This clonotype originated in a woman in her thirties or forties in good health. DNA for the CDR3: TGTGCCAGCAGCCGCCATGGGGAGGCGGGCTGCGAGCAGTTCTTC. It codes for CASSRHGEAGCEQFF.